The clone carrying this T cell receptor beta chain was seen once. No antigen is known for it. Sequencing was performed with immunoSEQ multiplex PCR; in TCRdb, only in-frame clones are kept and a portion is missing. This table has roughly 3,000 clones, about 83% appearing once. Per germline, CDR1 ENHRY and CDR2 SYGVKD. Trimming removed 7 bases from V and 1 base from J; junction bases left unmatched: 9. This CDR3 is built from 15 residues. The data were taken from a study of tumor-infiltrating T cells and Merkel cell polyomavirus. The overall study: The T cells studied were CD8+ and recognized the Merkel cell polyomavirus KLL epitope. Patients at varying disease stages had median approximately 2.8-year follow-up, range 1.1–6.0.

Immunohistochemistry showed robust Merkel cell polyomavirus Large T antigen staining in every patient's tumor. Study-wide findings and caveats: Largely private KLL-specific TRB repertoires had one clonotype shared by two patients. The study's small sample size is a limitation. MCC-specific survival improved with about 1.9-20% versus roughly 0-0.14% intratumoral KLL-specific T cells.

V is TRBV10-3 and J is TRBJ2-5; TRBD1 matches 7 bases. The sequencing input was tumor tissue. This clonotype was obtained from a man aged 45-65 years with Merkel cell carcinoma. CDR3 region: CAINPRDSLQETQYF. The CDR3 coding sequence is TGTGCCATCAACCCCAGGGACAGTCTCCAAGAGACCCAGTACTTC.